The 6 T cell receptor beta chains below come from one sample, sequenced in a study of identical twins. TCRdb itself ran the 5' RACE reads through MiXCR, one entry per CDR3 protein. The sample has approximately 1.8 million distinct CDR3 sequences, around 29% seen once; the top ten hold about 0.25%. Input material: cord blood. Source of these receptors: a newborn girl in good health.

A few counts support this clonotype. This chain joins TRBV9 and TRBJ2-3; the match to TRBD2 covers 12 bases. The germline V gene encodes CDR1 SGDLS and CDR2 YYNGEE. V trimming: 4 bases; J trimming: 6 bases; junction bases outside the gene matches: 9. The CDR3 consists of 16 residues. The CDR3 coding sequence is TGTGCCAGCAGCTCGACCCTAGCGGGGGGGTATGATACGCAGTATTTT. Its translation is CASSSTLAGGYDTQYF.

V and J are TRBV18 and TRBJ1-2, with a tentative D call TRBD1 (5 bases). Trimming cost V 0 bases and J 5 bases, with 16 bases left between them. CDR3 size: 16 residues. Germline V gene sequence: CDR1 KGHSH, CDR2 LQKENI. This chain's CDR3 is CASSPPSFQGRYGYTF. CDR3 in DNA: TGTGCCAGCTCACCACCTAGTTTTCAGGGCCGGTATGGCTACACCTTC.

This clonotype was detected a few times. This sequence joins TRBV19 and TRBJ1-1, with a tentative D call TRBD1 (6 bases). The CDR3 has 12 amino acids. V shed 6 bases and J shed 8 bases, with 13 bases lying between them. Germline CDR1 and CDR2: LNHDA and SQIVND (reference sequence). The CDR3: CASSRGFMEAFF. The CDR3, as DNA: TGTGCCAGTAGCAGGGGTTTCATGGAAGCTTTCTTT.

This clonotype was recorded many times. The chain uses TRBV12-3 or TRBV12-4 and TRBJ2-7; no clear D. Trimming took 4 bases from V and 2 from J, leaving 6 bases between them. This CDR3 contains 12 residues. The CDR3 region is CASSYDAYEQYF. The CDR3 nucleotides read TGTGCCAGCAGTTACGACGCCTACGAGCAGTACTTC.

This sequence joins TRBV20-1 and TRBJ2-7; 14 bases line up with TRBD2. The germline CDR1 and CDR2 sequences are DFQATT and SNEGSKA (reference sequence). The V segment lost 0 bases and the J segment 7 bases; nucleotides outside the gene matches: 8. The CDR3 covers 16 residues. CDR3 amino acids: CSARDPGLAGVNEQYF. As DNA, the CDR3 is TGCAGTGCTAGAGATCCGGGACTAGCGGGAGTCAATGAGCAGTACTTC.

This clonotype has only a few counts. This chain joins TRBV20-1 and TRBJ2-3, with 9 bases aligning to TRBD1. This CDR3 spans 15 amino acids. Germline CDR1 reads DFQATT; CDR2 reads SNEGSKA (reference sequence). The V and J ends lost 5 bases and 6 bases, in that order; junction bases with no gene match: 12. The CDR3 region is CSAGQRDRDSDTQYF. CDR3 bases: TGCAGTGCTGGACAACGGGACAGGGATTCGGATACGCAGTATTTT.